Detailed here is one T cell receptor beta chain. Its target antigen remains unknown. It has no much larger one-base neighbor in the sample; base qualities were not kept. Taken from the germline V gene (reference sequence), the CDR1 and CDR2 loops are SEHNR and FQNEAQ. Measured from the cysteine to the phenylalanine, the CDR3 is 16 residues long. Solely the CDR3 DNA is kept, with 48 bases framed from the first base. Trimming takes 3 bases from V and 2 bases from J, and the germline ends sit 14 bases apart. This specimen comes from a study of blood T cell repertoires in COVID-19 (dated by TCRdb to about 2020). Some background on the complete study: The collaborator samples originated in the United States, Italy and Spain and spanned the acute and convalescent phases of COVID-19. The material from the prospective study consisted of cDNA or gDNA derived from T cells, B-cell-depleted T cells, or PBMCs. Deeply sampled blood TCRbeta repertoires from subjects exposed to, actively infected with, or recovered from COVID-19 were included in the dataset. The repertoires were released in a freely available public database intended as a resource for research on the immune response to SARS-CoV-2. Samples came from the ongoing ImmuneRACE study (first 160 participants) plus 1,254 subjects from 6 global collaborators. Sample metadata almost always included a de-identified subject ID, COVID-19 status, age in years and sex. Where available, HLA class I and class II types were taken from metadata supplied by the sample provider and were not determined by assay-based typing.

Whole blood was collected in K2EDTA tubes by collaborating institutions according to the institutions' own protocols. Collaborator samples were shipped for TCRbeta analysis as frozen whole blood, isolated PBMCs, or DNA extracted from either sample type. TCRbeta CDR3 regions were amplified from genomic DNA by means of the immunoSEQ Assay, a bias-controlled multiplex PCR. The authors processed their data as follows. The number of nucleated cells in each sample was estimated by amplification of reference gene primers within the assay. To quantify the absolute abundance of each unique TCRbeta CDR3 rearrangement, sequence reads were collapsed and filtered. For each sample, productive Simpson clonality was calculated as the square root of Simpson's diversity index over productive rearrangements. Held by TCRdb, this immuneACCESS table contains in-frame sequences only and omits some clones. Under half of the omission traces to an unresolved V gene where checked; the cause of the rest is unknown. Clone size and V and J calls were adopted from that table, with D and trimming inferred from the DNA. This sample lists hundreds of thousands of clones; approximately 80% were detected once. The ten largest clones add up to about 7.4% of the sample.

The paper's findings and limits, for the study overall: Clinical and demographic metadata were provided uncurated, with the amount varying by source and participant.

This TCR was sampled from a woman between 50 and 59 years old with acute or convalescent COVID-19. The chain employs TRBV7-9 and TRBJ1-3, with the D gene uncertain. The source material was peripheral blood. The nucleotide sequence reads TGTGCCAGCAGCTTGGCTCGGGGAGCCACTGGAAACACCATATATTTT. Its protein product is CASSLARGATGNTIYF.